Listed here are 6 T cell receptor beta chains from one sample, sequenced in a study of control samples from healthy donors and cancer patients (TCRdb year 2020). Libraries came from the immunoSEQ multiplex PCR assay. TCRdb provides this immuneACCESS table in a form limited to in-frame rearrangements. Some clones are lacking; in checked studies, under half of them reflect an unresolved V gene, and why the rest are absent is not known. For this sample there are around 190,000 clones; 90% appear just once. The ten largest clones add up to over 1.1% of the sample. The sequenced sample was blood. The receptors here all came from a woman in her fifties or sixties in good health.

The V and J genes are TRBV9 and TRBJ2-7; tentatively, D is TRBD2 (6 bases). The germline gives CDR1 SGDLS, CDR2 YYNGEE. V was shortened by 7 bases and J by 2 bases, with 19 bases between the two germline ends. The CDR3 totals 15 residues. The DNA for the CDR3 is TGTGCCAGCTCCCAAGGGGCGGGAAGTACCTACGAGCAGTACTTC. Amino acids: CASSQGAGSTYEQYF.

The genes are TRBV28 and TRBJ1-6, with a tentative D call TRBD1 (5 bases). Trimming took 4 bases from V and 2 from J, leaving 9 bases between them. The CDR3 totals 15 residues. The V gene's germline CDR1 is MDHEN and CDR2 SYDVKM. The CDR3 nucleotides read TGTGCCAGCAGTTCAAGACAGACCTATAATTCACCCCTCCACTTT. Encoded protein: CASSSRQTYNSPLHF.

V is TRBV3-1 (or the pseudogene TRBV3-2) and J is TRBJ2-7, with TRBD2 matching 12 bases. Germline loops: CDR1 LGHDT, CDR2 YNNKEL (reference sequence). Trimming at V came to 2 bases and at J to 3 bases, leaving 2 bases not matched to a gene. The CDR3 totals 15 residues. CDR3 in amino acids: CASSQRLAGVYEQYF. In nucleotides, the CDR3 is TGTGCCAGCAGCCAACGACTAGCGGGGGTCTACGAGCAGTACTTC.

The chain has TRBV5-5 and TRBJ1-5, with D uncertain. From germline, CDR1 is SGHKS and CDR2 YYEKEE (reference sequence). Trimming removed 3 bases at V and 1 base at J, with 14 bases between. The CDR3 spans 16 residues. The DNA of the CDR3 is TGTGCCAGCAGCTCCCAGGCCCAGACGAGCAATCAGCCCCAGCATTTT. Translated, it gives CASSSQAQTSNQPQHF. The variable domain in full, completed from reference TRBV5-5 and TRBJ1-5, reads DAGVTQSPTHLIKTRGQQVTLRCSPISGHKSVSWYQQVLGQGPQFIFQYYEKEERGRGNFPDRFSARQFPNYSSELNVNALLLGDSALYLCASSSQAQTSNQPQHFGDGTRLSIL.

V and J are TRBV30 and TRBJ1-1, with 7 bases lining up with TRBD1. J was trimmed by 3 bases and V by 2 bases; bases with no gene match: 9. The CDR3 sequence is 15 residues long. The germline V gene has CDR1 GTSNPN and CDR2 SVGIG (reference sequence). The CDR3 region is CAWSLKGARYTEAFF. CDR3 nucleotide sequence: TGTGCCTGGAGTCTGAAGGGGGCGCGGTACACTGAAGCTTTCTTT.

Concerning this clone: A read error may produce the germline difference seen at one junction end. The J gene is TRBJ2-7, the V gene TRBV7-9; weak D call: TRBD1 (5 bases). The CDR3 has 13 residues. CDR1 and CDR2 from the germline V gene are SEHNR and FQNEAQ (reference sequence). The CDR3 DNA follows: TGTGCCGGCAGCTTCCTCAGGGACTACGAGCAGTACTTC. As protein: CAGSFLRDYEQYF.